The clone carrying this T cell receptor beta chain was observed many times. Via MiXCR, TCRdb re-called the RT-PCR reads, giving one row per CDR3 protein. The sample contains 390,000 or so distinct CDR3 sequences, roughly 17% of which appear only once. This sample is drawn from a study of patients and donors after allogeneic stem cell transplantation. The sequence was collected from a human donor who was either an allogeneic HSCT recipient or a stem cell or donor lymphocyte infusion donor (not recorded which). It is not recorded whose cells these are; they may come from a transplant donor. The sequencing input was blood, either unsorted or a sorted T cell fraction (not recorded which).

This chain's CDR3 is CASSPRGQEKWPQHF. The CDR3 coding sequence is TGTGCCAGCAGCCCCCGGGGACAGGAGAAGTGGCCCCAGCATTTT. V and J are TRBV7-9 and TRBJ1-5; 8 positions match TRBD1. CDR3 size: 15 residues. Germline lookup yields CDR1 SEHNR and CDR2 FQNEAQ (reference sequence). The junction had 12 bases not matched to a gene; V was cut back by 5 bases and J by 9 bases.